These 26 T cell receptor beta chains were all obtained from the same sample, sequenced in a study of T cell changes during pregnancy in multiple sclerosis. Generated by immunoSEQ multiplex PCR, the TCRdb table keeps only in-frame clones and is missing some. The table shows approximately 51,000 clones, with over 80% occurring only once. Sequencing used CD4+ T cells from peripheral blood mononuclear cells, obtained after pregnancy. All receptors derive from a female donor with multiple sclerosis, enrolled in a pregnancy study.

The rearrangement uses TRBV27 and TRBJ1-1; D call uncertain. The CDR3 spans 13 residues. The germline gives CDR1 MNHEY, CDR2 SMNVEV (reference sequence). The V end lost 3 bases, the J end lost 1 base, and 6 bases lay between the germline ends. The CDR3 DNA reads TGTGCCAGCAGTTTCCTGGCGAACACTGAAGCTTTCTTT. Encoded protein: CASSFLANTEAFF.

This clone turned up a few times. V usage is TRBV28 and J usage is TRBJ2-7; 8 positions match TRBD1. V dropped 5 bases and J dropped 7; count of bases not matched to a gene: 10. The CDR3 extends over 14 amino acids. The V gene's germline CDR1 is MDHEN and CDR2 SYDVKM. The CDR3 sequence: CASSPPGTGREQYF. The CDR3 DNA reads as TGTGCCAGCAGTCCTCCCGGGACAGGTCGGGAGCAGTACTTC.

The V and J genes are TRBV20-1 and TRBJ1-4; D remains ambiguous. This CDR3 contains 9 residues. Trimming removed 7 bases from V and 9 bases from J, with 6 bases in between. CDR1 and CDR2 from the germline V gene are DFQATT and SNEGSKA (reference sequence). The CDR3 loop reads CSGEKKLFF. For the CDR3, the DNA is TGCAGTGGAGAAAAAAAACTGTTTTTT.

This clone was detected only a few times. V is TRBV27 and J is TRBJ1-3, with D perhaps TRBD1 (6 bases). The CDR3 spans 17 residues. Germline V gene lookup returns CDR1 MNHEY and CDR2 SMNVEV (reference sequence). V was cut by 4 bases and J by 2 bases, with 18 bases left in between. CDR3 bases: TGTGCCAGCAGTTCTGCAGGGCGGGGGGCGACTGGAAACACCATATATTTT. Its protein product is CASSSAGRGATGNTIYF.

The rearrangement links TRBV27 to TRBJ2-7; D perhaps matches TRBD1 (6 bases). Germline lookup yields CDR1 MNHEY and CDR2 SMNVEV (reference sequence). Trimming stripped 7 bases from V and 10 bases from J, with 26 bases between. This CDR3 has 15 amino acids. In DNA, the CDR3 is TGTGCCAGCACAGCACCCCGGACAGAAACCTATGACCAGTACTTC. It yields the protein CASTAPRTETYDQYF.

The chain has TRBV9 and TRBJ2-2; 7 bases are shared with TRBD2. The germline gives CDR1 SGDLS, CDR2 YYNGEE. V trimming: 2 bases; J trimming: 1 base; junction bases outside the gene matches: 8. The CDR3 loop spans 17 amino acids. The CDR3 nucleotides are TGTGCCAGCAGCGTGGGGTTGGGCGGGAGGAACACCGGGGAGCTGTTTTTT. This encodes CASSVGLGGRNTGELFF. The whole variable domain, filled in from reference TRBV9 and TRBJ2-2, reads DSGVTQTPKHLITATGQRVTLRCSPRSGDLSVYWYQQSLDQGLQFLIQYYNGEERAKGNILERFSAQQFPDLHSELNLSSLELGDSALYFCASSVGLGGRNTGELFFGEGSRLTVL.

The J gene is TRBJ2-7, the V gene TRBV11-2; 7 positions match TRBD2. The CDR3 spans 16 residues. Germline V gene sequence: CDR1 SGHAT, CDR2 FQNNGV. Germline trimming cut 5 bases from V and 7 bases from J; bases unmatched to any gene: 17. The CDR3 reads CASSVWGEGTKREQYF. CDR3 nucleotides: TGTGCCAGCAGCGTCTGGGGGGAGGGAACTAAAAGGGAGCAGTACTTC.

This clone was detected once. The rearrangement joins TRBV15 to TRBJ2-5, with 10 nucleotides matching TRBD1. The J segment lost 5 bases and the V segment lost 3 bases, leaving 9 bases of the junction unmatched. CDR1 and CDR2 from the germline V gene are LNHNV and YYDKDF (reference sequence). The CDR3 loop spans 16 amino acids. DNA for the CDR3: TGTGCCACCAGCAGGGGGTCGACAGGGGGCGGTGAGACCCAGTACTTC. Its protein is CATSRGSTGGGETQYF.

V gene TRBV29-1 combines with J gene TRBJ2-5; perhaps TRBD2 as D (6 bases). Germline lookup yields CDR1 SQVTM and CDR2 ANQGSEA. V was trimmed by 0 bases and J by 7 bases, leaving 12 bases between them. CDR3 size: 13 residues. CDR3 residues: CSVEEVLSGTQYF. In DNA, the CDR3 is TGCAGCGTTGAAGAGGTCCTTAGCGGGACCCAGTACTTC.

The V gene is TRBV6-6, the J gene TRBJ2-7; 8 nucleotides agree with TRBD1. V dropped 4 bases and J dropped 2; count of bases not matched to a gene: 10. CDR1 and CDR2 (germline): MNHNY, SVGAGI (reference sequence). The CDR3 length is 16 residues. The CDR3 nucleotides read TGTGCCAGCAGTTCGAATCGCCAGGGGGCCACCTACGAGCAGTACTTC. It translates to CASSSNRQGATYEQYF.

The J gene is TRBJ1-1, the V gene TRBV29-1; D remains ambiguous. Germline CDR1 reads SQVTM; CDR2 reads ANQGSEA. The CDR3 extends over 13 amino acids. The V end was cut by 7 bases, the J end by 0 bases, with 12 bases between. The CDR3 region has the DNA TGCAGCGGGGCATCACAGATGAACACTGAAGCTTTCTTT. It is translated as CSGASQMNTEAFF.

The genes are TRBV7-3 and TRBJ2-5, with a weak D call TRBD2 (6 bases). The CDR3 is made up of 14 amino acids. Germline V CDR1 and CDR2: SGHTA, FQGTGA. Trimming removed 5 bases from V and 5 bases from J, with 15 bases in between. CDR3 coding DNA: TGTGCCAGCAGCGCGGGACTGGAGAGGGAGACCCAGTACTTC. It translates to CASSAGLERETQYF. Variable domain in full (rest from reference TRBV7-3 and TRBJ2-5): GAGVSQTPSNKVTEKGKYVELRCDPISGHTALYWYRQSLGQGPEFLIYFQGTGAADDSGLPNDRFFAVRPEGSVSTLKIQRTERGDSAVYLCASSAGLERETQYFGPGTRLLVL.

In nucleotides, the CDR3 is TGCGCCAGCAGTCTTGAAAAGGACAGGGGAAACTATGGCTACACCTTC. It encodes CASSLEKDRGNYGYTF. The chain employs TRBV23-1 and TRBJ1-2; 9 positions match TRBD1. TRBV23-1 is recorded as an ORF, its role being uncertain. V dropped 4 bases and J dropped 2; count of bases not matched to a gene: 8. CDR3 length: 16 residues.

The V gene is TRBV2, the J gene TRBJ2-7; D call uncertain. The CDR3 runs to 11 residues. In germline, CDR1 is SNHLY, CDR2 FYNNEI. Between the trimmed V and J ends, which lost 10 bases and 3 bases, there was a span of 10 bases. The CDR3 DNA reads TGTGCCACTGAGGCGAGCTACGAGCAGTACTTC. As protein: CATEASYEQYF.

V is TRBV7-2 and J is TRBJ2-5; 10 bases agree with TRBD1. The V gene's germline CDR1 is SGHTA and CDR2 FQGNSA. The junction had 6 bases not matched to a gene; V was cut back by 4 bases and J by 7 bases. The CDR3 runs 14 residues. The CDR3 loop reads CASSSRGQGTTQYF. Written as DNA, the CDR3 is TGTGCCAGCAGCTCCCGGGGACAGGGGACGACCCAGTACTTC.

J is TRBJ2-5 and V is TRBV2, with D unclear. Germline V lookup: CDR1 SNHLY, CDR2 FYNNEI. V gave up 7 bases and J gave up 3 bases, with 6 bases separating them. CDR3 size: 11 residues. DNA of the CDR3: TGTGCCAGCACCCAGGAAGAGACCCAGTACTTC. It specifies CASTQEETQYF.

This clone was found once. CDR3 DNA sequence: TGTGCCATCAGTGACGACAGAATTGCCAATCAGCCCCAGCATTTT. Protein sequence: CAISDDRIANQPQHF. This chain links TRBV10-3 with TRBJ1-5, with D possibly being TRBD1 (5 bases). V lost 3 bases to trimming and J lost 3 bases, with 12 bases between them. Germline assignment: CDR1 ENHRY and CDR2 SYGVKD. The CDR3 has 15 amino acids.

The V call is TRBV19, the J call TRBJ1-3; TRBD1 is a possible D gene (5 bases). V was pared by 5 bases and J by 2 bases, with 10 bases between. Germline assignment: CDR1 LNHDA and CDR2 SQIVND (reference sequence). The CDR3 loop spans 14 amino acids. CDR3: CASSPQGTGNTIYF. As DNA, the CDR3 is TGTGCCAGTAGTCCCCAGGGTACTGGAAACACCATATATTTT.

The rearrangement uses TRBV6-6 and TRBJ2-7, with TRBD1 matching 9 bases. V lost 6 bases to trimming and J lost 7 bases; unmatched junction nucleotides: 10. The CDR3 runs to 14 residues. Germline V gene lookup returns CDR1 MNHNY and CDR2 SVGAGI (reference sequence). CDR3 loop: CASSNIQGASEQYF. CDR3 DNA: TGTGCCAGCAGCAACATACAGGGGGCAAGTGAGCAGTACTTC.

This clone appeared once. The chain joins TRBV19 to TRBJ2-2; D uncertain. From germline, CDR1 is LNHDA and CDR2 SQIVND (reference sequence). The CDR3 sequence is 16 residues long. The V end lost 7 bases, the J end lost 0 bases, and 15 bases lay between the germline ends. CDR3 nucleotides: TGTGCCAGTACCCCCCCGGAGCGCCCGAACACCGGGGAGCTGTTTTTT. Translating it yields CASTPPERPNTGELFF.

The CDR3 reads CASSLVGGNEQFF. The CDR3 DNA sequence: TGTGCCAGCAGCTTGGTCGGGGGCAATGAGCAGTTCTTC. The rearrangement joins TRBV5-4 to TRBJ2-1; a weak D match, TRBD2 (6 bases). The CDR3 is made up of 13 amino acids. The V gene lost 0 bases and the J gene lost 6 bases, with 7 bases spanning the gap. Germline V gene sequence: CDR1 SGHNT, CDR2 YYREEE (reference sequence).

The genes are TRBV9 and TRBJ2-2; 7 bases are a match to TRBD2. The V segment lost 0 bases and the J segment 3 bases; nucleotides outside the gene matches: 2. Looked up from germline, CDR1 is SGDLS and CDR2 is YYNGEE. The CDR3 covers 15 residues. DNA of the CDR3: TGTGCCAGCAGCGTAGTGGCGGGAGACACCGGGGAGCTGTTTTTT. This gives the protein CASSVVAGDTGELFF. The full variable domain, in which reference TRBV9 and TRBJ2-2 provide the parts outside the CDR3, is DSGVTQTPKHLITATGQRVTLRCSPRSGDLSVYWYQQSLDQGLQFLIQYYNGEERAKGNILERFSAQQFPDLHSELNLSSLELGDSALYFCASSVVAGDTGELFFGEGSRLTVL.

The V call is TRBV7-3, the J call TRBJ2-7; 11 bases align to TRBD1. This CDR3 has 15 residues. With V trimmed by 4 bases and J by 8 bases, 10 bases remained unmatched. Germline lookup yields CDR1 SGHTA and CDR2 FQGTGA. CDR3 region: CASSSKGTGGGKQYF. For the CDR3, the DNA is TGTGCCAGCAGCTCAAAGGGGACAGGGGGGGGCAAGCAGTACTTC.

The table lists this clone with a count of one. The V gene is TRBV7-2, the J gene TRBJ2-3; D is unclear. V was clipped by 5 bases and J by 7 bases, with 10 bases between them. This CDR3 has 12 amino acids. Per the germline V gene, CDR1 is SGHTA and CDR2 is FQGNSA. Here the CDR3 DNA reads TGTGCCAGCAGCCTACCACCAAATACGCAGTATTTT. Amino acids: CASSLPPNTQYF.

The rearrangement uses TRBV2 and TRBJ2-1; TRBD2 is a possible D gene (5 bases). The V gene lost 6 bases and the J gene lost 4 bases, with 13 bases spanning the gap. The CDR3 runs to 14 residues. The V gene's germline CDR1 is SNHLY and CDR2 FYNNEI. The CDR3 nucleotides are TGTGCCAGCAGAGCGGACCTTACTTACAATGAGCAGTTCTTC. Residues: CASRADLTYNEQFF.

J is TRBJ2-5 and V is TRBV28; D may be TRBD2 (6 bases). Looked up from germline, CDR1 is MDHEN and CDR2 is SYDVKM. The CDR3 is made up of 16 amino acids. V was shortened by 8 bases and J by 1 base, with 20 bases between the two germline ends. CDR3 loop: CASGGTPSSSQETQYF. CDR3 in DNA: TGTGCCAGCGGCGGGACCCCCTCTTCGAGCCAAGAGACCCAGTACTTC.